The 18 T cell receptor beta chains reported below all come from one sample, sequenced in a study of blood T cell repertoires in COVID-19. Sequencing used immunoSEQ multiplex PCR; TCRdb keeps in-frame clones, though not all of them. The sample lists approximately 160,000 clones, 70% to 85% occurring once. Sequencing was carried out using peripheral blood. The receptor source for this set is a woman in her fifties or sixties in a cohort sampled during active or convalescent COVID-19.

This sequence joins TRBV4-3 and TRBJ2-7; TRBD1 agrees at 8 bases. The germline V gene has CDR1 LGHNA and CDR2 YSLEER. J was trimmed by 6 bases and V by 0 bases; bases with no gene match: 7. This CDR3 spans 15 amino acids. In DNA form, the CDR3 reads TGCGCCAGCAGCCAAGATAGGGCAGGGGGCCGCGAGCAGTACTTC. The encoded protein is CASSQDRAGGREQYF.

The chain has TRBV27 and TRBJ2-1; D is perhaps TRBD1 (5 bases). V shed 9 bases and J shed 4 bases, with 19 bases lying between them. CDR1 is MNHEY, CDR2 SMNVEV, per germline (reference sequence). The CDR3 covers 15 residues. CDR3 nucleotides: TGTGCCAGTGTCGGCGTCCAGGGTGGATACAATGAGCAGTTCTTC. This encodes CASVGVQGGYNEQFF.

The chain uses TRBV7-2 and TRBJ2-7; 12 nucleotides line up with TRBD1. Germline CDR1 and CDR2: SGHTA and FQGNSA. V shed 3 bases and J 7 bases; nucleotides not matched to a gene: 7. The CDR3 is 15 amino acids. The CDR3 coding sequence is TGTGCCAGCAGCTTGACCGGGACAGGGGGCGGTGAGCAGTACTTC. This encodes CASSLTGTGGGEQYF.

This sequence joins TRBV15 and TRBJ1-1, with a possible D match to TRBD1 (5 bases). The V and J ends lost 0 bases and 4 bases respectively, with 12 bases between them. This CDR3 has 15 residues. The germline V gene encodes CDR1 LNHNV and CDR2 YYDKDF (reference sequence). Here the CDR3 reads CATSRDAAGITEAFF. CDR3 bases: TGTGCCACCAGCAGAGATGCTGCAGGGATCACTGAAGCTTTCTTT.

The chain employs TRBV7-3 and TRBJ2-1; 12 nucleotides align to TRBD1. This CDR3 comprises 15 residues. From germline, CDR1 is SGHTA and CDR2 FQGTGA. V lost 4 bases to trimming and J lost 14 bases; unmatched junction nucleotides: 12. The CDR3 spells CASSSTGTGGARKFF. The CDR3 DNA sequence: TGTGCCAGCAGCTCCACCGGGACAGGGGGCGCGAGGAAGTTCTTC.

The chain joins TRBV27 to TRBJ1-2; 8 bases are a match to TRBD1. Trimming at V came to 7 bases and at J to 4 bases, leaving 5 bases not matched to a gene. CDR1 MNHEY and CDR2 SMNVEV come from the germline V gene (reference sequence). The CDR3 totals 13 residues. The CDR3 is CASKRQGIYGYTF. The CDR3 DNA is TGTGCCAGCAAACGACAGGGGATCTATGGCTACACCTTC.

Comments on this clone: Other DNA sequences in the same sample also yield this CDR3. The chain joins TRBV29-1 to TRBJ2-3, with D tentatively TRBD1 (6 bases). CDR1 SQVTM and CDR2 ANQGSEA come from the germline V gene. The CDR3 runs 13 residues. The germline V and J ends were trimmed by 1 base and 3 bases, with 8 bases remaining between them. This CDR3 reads CSVEGQGTDTQYF. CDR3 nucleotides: TGCAGCGTTGAAGGGCAGGGGACAGATACGCAGTATTTT.

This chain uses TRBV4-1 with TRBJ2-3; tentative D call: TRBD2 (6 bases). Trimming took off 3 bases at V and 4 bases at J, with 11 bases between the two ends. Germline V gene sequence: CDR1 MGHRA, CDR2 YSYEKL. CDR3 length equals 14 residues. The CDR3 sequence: CASSQAGNSDTQYF. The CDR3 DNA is TGCGCCAGCAGCCAGGCGGGGAACTCAGATACGCAGTATTTT.

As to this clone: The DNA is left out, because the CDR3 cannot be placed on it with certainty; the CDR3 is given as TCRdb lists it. This CDR3 reads CAISETGSGRANEKLFF. This chain joins TRBV10-3 and TRBJ1-4; the D segment call TRBD1 is taken from the table without a DNA check. The V gene's germline CDR1 is ENHRY and CDR2 SYGVKD. Both ends counted, the CDR3 spans 17 residues.

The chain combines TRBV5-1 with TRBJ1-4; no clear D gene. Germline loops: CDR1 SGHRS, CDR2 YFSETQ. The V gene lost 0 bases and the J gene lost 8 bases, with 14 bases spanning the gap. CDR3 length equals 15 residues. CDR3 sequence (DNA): TGCGCCAGCAGCTTGGAGGTGGGAGTTGGGGAAAAACTGTTTTTT. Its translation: CASSLEVGVGEKLFF.

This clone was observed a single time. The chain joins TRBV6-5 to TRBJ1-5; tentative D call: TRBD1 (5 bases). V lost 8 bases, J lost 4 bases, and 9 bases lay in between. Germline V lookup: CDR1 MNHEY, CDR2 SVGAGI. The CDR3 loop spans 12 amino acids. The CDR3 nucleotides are TGTGCCAGCCGTCGGGGGAATCAGCCCCAGCATTTT. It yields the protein CASRRGNQPQHF.

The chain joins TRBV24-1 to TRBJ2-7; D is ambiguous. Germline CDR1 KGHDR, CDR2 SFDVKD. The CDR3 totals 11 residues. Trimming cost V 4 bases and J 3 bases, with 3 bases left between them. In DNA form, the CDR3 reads TGTGCCACCAGTGACAACTACGAGCAGTACTTC. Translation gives CATSDNYEQYF.

The DNA of the CDR3 is TGTGCCAGTAGTATAGATCAAACAGGGAGCACAGATACGCAGTATTTT. It yields the protein CASSIDQTGSTDTQYF. The chain is built from TRBV19 and TRBJ2-3, with D possibly being TRBD1 (6 bases). The CDR3 covers 16 residues. Trimming removed 0 bases at V and 0 bases at J, with 10 bases between. Germline loops: CDR1 LNHDA, CDR2 SQIVND (reference sequence). The whole variable domain, filled in from reference TRBV19 and TRBJ2-3, reads DGGITQSPKYLFRKEGQNVTLSCEQNLNHDAMYWYRQDPGQGLRLIYYSQIVNDFQKGDIAEGYSVSREKKESFPLTVTSAQKNPTAFYLCASSIDQTGSTDTQYFGPGTRLTVL.

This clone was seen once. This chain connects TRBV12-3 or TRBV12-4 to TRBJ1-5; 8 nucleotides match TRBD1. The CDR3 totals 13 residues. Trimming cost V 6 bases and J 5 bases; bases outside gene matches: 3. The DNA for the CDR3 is TGTGCCAGCAGCTCGGACAGGGATCAGCCCCAGCATTTT. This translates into CASSSDRDQPQHF.

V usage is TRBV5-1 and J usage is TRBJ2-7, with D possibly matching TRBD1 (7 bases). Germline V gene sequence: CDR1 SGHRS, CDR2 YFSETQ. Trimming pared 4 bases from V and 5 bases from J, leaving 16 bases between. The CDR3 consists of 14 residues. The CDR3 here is CASSRQGGIDEQYF. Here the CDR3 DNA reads TGCGCCAGCAGCCGGCAGGGGGGAATCGACGAGCAGTACTTC.

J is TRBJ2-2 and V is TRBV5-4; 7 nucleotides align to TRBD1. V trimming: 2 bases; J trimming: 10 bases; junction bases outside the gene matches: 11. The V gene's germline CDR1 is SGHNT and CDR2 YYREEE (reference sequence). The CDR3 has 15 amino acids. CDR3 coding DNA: TGTGCCAGCAGCTTCCGACAGGGCCTTAGATTGGAGCTGTTTTTT. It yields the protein CASSFRQGLRLELFF.

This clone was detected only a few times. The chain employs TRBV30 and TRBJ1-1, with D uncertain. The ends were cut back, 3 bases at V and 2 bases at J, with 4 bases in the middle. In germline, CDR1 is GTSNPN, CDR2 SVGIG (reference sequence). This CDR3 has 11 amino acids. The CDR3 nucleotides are TGTGCCTGGAGCCTCAACACTGAAGCTTTCTTT. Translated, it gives CAWSLNTEAFF.

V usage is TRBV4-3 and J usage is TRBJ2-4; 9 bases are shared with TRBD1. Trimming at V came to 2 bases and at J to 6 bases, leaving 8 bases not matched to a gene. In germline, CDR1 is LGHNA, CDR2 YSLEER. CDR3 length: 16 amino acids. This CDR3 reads CASSQRRVDRGNIQYF. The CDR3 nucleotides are TGCGCCAGCAGCCAACGACGAGTGGACAGGGGAAACATTCAGTACTTC.